This record concerns one T cell receptor beta chain sequence. Its target is not known. These data originate in a study of cytomegalovirus exposure and HLA in healthy donors. For the study at large: Clustering assigned 70% to 90% of the approximately 370 genotyped donors to the Caucasian-associated ancestry cluster.

Broader study findings: An analysis done earlier found most TCR beta V segments productive about 87% or about 30% of the time. Association with HLA alleles at 0.05 false discovery rate was found for 16,951 TCR beta sequences in a later analysis.

Though nominally healthy at sampling, donors likely had unrecorded immune exposures. 13 Jbeta primers and 60 Vbeta primers were used for the PCR. Produced via immunoSEQ multiplex PCR; TCRdb's table is partial and in-frame only. The repertoire includes about 120,000 clones, about 80% of them detected once, and around 1.5% sits in the top ten. Sequences were obtained from PBMCs. The sequence was collected from a woman aged 18-29 years in good health and CMV-seronegative.

CDR3 in amino acids: CSATVGVQQYF. CDR3 sequence (DNA): TGCAGTGCTACGGTAGGAGTTCAGCAGTACTTC. This chain uses TRBV20-1 with TRBJ2-5; D gene ambiguous. V lost 4 bases and J 11 bases, leaving 14 bases between the germline ends. Per germline, CDR1 DFQATT and CDR2 SNEGSKA (reference sequence). CDR3 length: 11 amino acids.